This T cell receptor (beta chain) is drawn from a study of tumor-infiltrating lymphocytes in primary liver carcinoma. Study-level background: The patient population consisted of men and women between 30 and 69 years of age.

Reverse transcription of 500 ng total RNA with a constant-region primer produced TCR beta cDNA. For TCR beta, libraries were produced by three nested multiplex PCR rounds using slightly modified ARM-PCR. A C-beta reverse primer and TRBV1-TRBV30 forward primers served in each of the first two PCR rounds, at about 10 cycles apiece. Each CDR3 protein is one row after TCRdb ran MiXCR on the multiplex PCR reads. The sample shows 150,000 to 200,000 distinct CDR3 sequences, about 55% of them seen only once. On this clonotype itself: At one end the junction does not follow the germline gene, possibly because of a read error.

RNA was extracted from whole blood without cell sorting, alongside germline DNA. Germline assignment: CDR1 LGHNA and CDR2 YNFKEQ. This CDR3 contains 14 residues. Input material: peripheral blood. The clonotype originates from a man aged 35 to 55 with primary liver carcinoma and hepatitis B virus infection. J is TRBJ2-7 and V is TRBV4-2; TRBD2 agrees at 9 bases. The CDR3 region is CVSSQGTSSYEQYF. Written as DNA, the CDR3 is TGTGTCAGCAGCCAAGGGACTAGCTCATACGAGCAGTACTTC.